Listed below are T cell receptor beta chains from one sample, sequenced in a study of OX40 agonist ivuxolimab in advanced cancers. Using immunoSEQ multiplex PCR, the repertoire was profiled, and TCRdb retains in-frame clones only, with some absent. In the table there are about 53,000 clones, roughly 84% of which are singletons. The sample consisted of CD4+ or CD8+ T cells sorted from blood, taken in a trial of the OX40 agonist ivuxolimab. The source of these receptors is an adult with an advanced solid tumor such as melanoma, head and neck, liver or kidney cancer. The CDR3 runs from the conserved cysteine through the conserved F or W. Fields, in order: V gene, J gene, clone size, D gene, CDR3 DNA, CDR3 protein. The D gene is left open where the match is weak. Some rows have no size entry. The others give once, few or many, or a class for an expanded clone.

v_gene: TRBV11-3
j_gene: TRBJ2-7
abundance: -
d_gene: -
CDR3nt: TGTGCCAGCAGCTTAGGGGCAGCAAGCAACTACGAGCAGTACTTC
CDR3aa: CASSLGAASNYEQYF

v_gene: TRBV6-5
j_gene: TRBJ2-1
abundance: -
d_gene: -
CDR3nt: TGTGCCAGCGGCGAAAGTAGTGCGCCCAACAATGAGCAGTTCTTC
CDR3aa: CASGESSAPNNEQFF

v_gene: TRBV7-9
j_gene: TRBJ2-1
abundance: -
d_gene: TRBD1
CDR3nt: TGTGCCAGCAGCAACGTACAGGGGAATGAGCAGTTCTTC
CDR3aa: CASSNVQGNEQFF

v_gene: TRBV6-1
j_gene: TRBJ2-7
abundance: -
d_gene: -
CDR3nt: TGTGCCACACAGGGTACCTACGAGCAGTACTTC
CDR3aa: CATQGTYEQYF

v_gene: TRBV28
j_gene: TRBJ1-2
abundance: -
d_gene: -
CDR3nt: TGTGCCAGCAGTCCACCCGGGGGCGCCCCTGATGGCTACACCTTC
CDR3aa: CASSPPGGAPDGYTF

v_gene: TRBV2
j_gene: TRBJ2-3
abundance: -
d_gene: TRBD1
CDR3nt: TGTGCCAGCACACTCACAGGGGTACCTGCAGATACGCAGTATTTT
CDR3aa: CASTLTGVPADTQYF

v_gene: TRBV5-1
j_gene: TRBJ1-2
abundance: -
d_gene: -
CDR3nt: TGCGCCAGCAGCCTGACGGGACCGGACTATGGCTACACCTTC
CDR3aa: CASSLTGPDYGYTF

v_gene: TRBV7-2
j_gene: TRBJ2-1
abundance: -
d_gene: -
CDR3nt: TGTGCCAGCAGCCTTTCTGGGCATGAGCAGTTCTTC
CDR3aa: CASSLSGHEQFF

v_gene: TRBV30
j_gene: TRBJ1-2
abundance: once
d_gene: -
CDR3nt: TGTGCCTGGAGTGTAGCGTGGGGGAACTATGGCTACACCTTC
CDR3aa: CAWSVAWGNYGYTF

v_gene: TRBV10-3
j_gene: TRBJ2-6
abundance: -
d_gene: -
CDR3nt: TGTGCCATCAGTCGTCAACAGGGATACGGCTCTGGGGCCAACGTCCTGACTTTC
CDR3aa: CAISRQQGYGSGANVLTF

v_gene: TRBV19
j_gene: TRBJ2-7
abundance: -
d_gene: -
CDR3nt: TGTGCCAGTAGTATGGGCCCTAGCGCCTCCTACGAGCAGTACTTC
CDR3aa: CASSMGPSASYEQYF

v_gene: TRBV9
j_gene: TRBJ2-3
abundance: -
d_gene: TRBD2
CDR3nt: TGTGCCAGCAGCCCCTTGGGAGGGGAGATGACAGATACGCAGTATTTT
CDR3aa: CASSPLGGEMTDTQYF

v_gene: TRBV14
j_gene: TRBJ2-1
abundance: -
d_gene: -
CDR3nt: TGTGCCAGCAGCCAAGGGACAATCAACAATGAGCAGTTCTTC
CDR3aa: CASSQGTINNEQFF

v_gene: TRBV19
j_gene: TRBJ2-1
abundance: -
d_gene: -
CDR3nt: TGTGCCAGTAAGGAGGGGGCGGTCTACAATGAGCAGTTCTTC
CDR3aa: CASKEGAVYNEQFF

v_gene: TRBV12-5
j_gene: TRBJ1-5
abundance: -
d_gene: TRBD1
CDR3nt: TGTGCTAGTGGTTTCCTAGGGGGCTCGAATAGCAATCAGCCCCAGCATTTT
CDR3aa: CASGFLGGSNSNQPQHF

v_gene: TRBV19
j_gene: TRBJ2-2
abundance: -
d_gene: -
CDR3nt: TGTGCCAGTAGTATGTCAGGGATAAACACCGGGGAGCTGTTTTTT
CDR3aa: CASSMSGINTGELFF

v_gene: TRBV27
j_gene: TRBJ2-3
abundance: -
d_gene: -
CDR3nt: TGTGCCAGCAGTTTATCCATACTAGGAGCAGATACGCAGTATTTT
CDR3aa: CASSLSILGADTQYF

v_gene: TRBV7-2
j_gene: TRBJ2-7
abundance: once
d_gene: TRBD2
CDR3nt: TGTGCCAGCAGCTCGAGCGGGAGATCCTACGAGCAGTACTTC
CDR3aa: CASSSSGRSYEQYF

v_gene: TRBV7-9
j_gene: TRBJ1-4
abundance: -
d_gene: TRBD1
CDR3nt: TGTGCCAGCAGCCTCGCGCGGGACAGAAGTGAAAAACTGTTTTTT
CDR3aa: CASSLARDRSEKLFF

v_gene: TRBV19
j_gene: TRBJ2-1
abundance: -
d_gene: TRBD2
CDR3nt: TGTGCCAGTAGTTTACTAGCGGGACCGGCCTACAATGAGCAGTTCTTC
CDR3aa: CASSLLAGPAYNEQFF

v_gene: TRBV27
j_gene: TRBJ2-6
abundance: -
d_gene: -
CDR3nt: TGTGCCAGCAGTTCCAGACAGTTATCTGGGGCCAACGTCCTGACTTTC
CDR3aa: CASSSRQLSGANVLTF

v_gene: TRBV5-1
j_gene: TRBJ2-1
abundance: few
d_gene: -
CDR3nt: TGCGCCAGCAGTGGGGCAGTCTCGAGGGGTGAGCAGTTCTTC
CDR3aa: CASSGAVSRGEQFF

v_gene: TRBV19
j_gene: TRBJ1-3
abundance: -
d_gene: -
CDR3nt: TGTGCCAGTAGTCCCGGGGAAGTGGGAAACACCATATATTTT
CDR3aa: CASSPGEVGNTIYF

v_gene: TRBV7-6
j_gene: TRBJ2-6
abundance: -
d_gene: -
CDR3nt: TGTGCCAGCAGCTATGTACATGAATCTCACAAAGTCGGGCCTTTC
CDR3aa: CASSYVHESHKVGPF

v_gene: TRBV5-1
j_gene: TRBJ1-1
abundance: -
d_gene: -
CDR3nt: TGCGCCAGCAGCTTATCCGGGATGAACACTGAAGCTTTCTTT
CDR3aa: CASSLSGMNTEAFF

v_gene: TRBV27
j_gene: TRBJ2-3
abundance: -
d_gene: -
CDR3nt: TGTGCCAGCAGTTTACGGCGCAGGGGGGTCACCGGTTCTAGCACAGATACGCAGTATTTT
CDR3aa: CASSLRRRGVTGSSTDTQYF

v_gene: TRBV19
j_gene: TRBJ1-2
abundance: -
d_gene: -
CDR3nt: TGTGCCAGTAGTATGGGGCGCGGCAACGCGTATGGCTACACCTTC
CDR3aa: CASSMGRGNAYGYTF

v_gene: TRBV7-8
j_gene: TRBJ2-3
abundance: once
d_gene: TRBD2
CDR3nt: TGTGCCAGCAGCCTGGCCAGCGGGATCACAGATACGCAGTATTTT
CDR3aa: CASSLASGITDTQYF

v_gene: TRBV30
j_gene: TRBJ2-7
abundance: -
d_gene: -
CDR3nt: TGTGCCTGGAAGGCGGGGCCTTCTTCCTACGAGCAGTACTTC
CDR3aa: CAWKAGPSSYEQYF

v_gene: TRBV2
j_gene: TRBJ2-6
abundance: -
d_gene: TRBD1
CDR3nt: TGTGCCAGCTGGGGGACAGGGCCCGACTCTGGGGCCAACGTCCTGACTTTC
CDR3aa: CASWGTGPDSGANVLTF

v_gene: TRBV7-9
j_gene: TRBJ1-2
abundance: -
d_gene: -
CDR3nt: TGTGCCAGCAGCCAGAGACGGAGTAGGGCCTATGGCTACACCTTC
CDR3aa: CASSQRRSRAYGYTF

v_gene: TRBV6-5
j_gene: TRBJ2-7
abundance: -
d_gene: -
CDR3nt: TGTGCCAGCAGTTACTATTCGGGGGGCGGATACGAGCAGTACTTC
CDR3aa: CASSYYSGGGYEQYF

v_gene: TRBV10-1
j_gene: TRBJ2-7
abundance: few
d_gene: TRBD1
CDR3nt: TGCGCCAGCAGCCGGGACAGGGTCTCCGAGCAGTACTTC
CDR3aa: CASSRDRVSEQYF

v_gene: TRBV7-2
j_gene: TRBJ2-1
abundance: -
d_gene: TRBD2
CDR3nt: TGTGCCAGCAGCTTAGGGACTAGCGGGAGGTATAGGAATGAGCAGTTCTTC
CDR3aa: CASSLGTSGRYRNEQFF

v_gene: TRBV9
j_gene: TRBJ2-2
abundance: -
d_gene: TRBD2
CDR3nt: TGTGCCAGCAGCGCCGGGACTAGCGGGAGGAGGAAGGGCGGGGAGCTGTTTTTT
CDR3aa: CASSAGTSGRRKGGELFF

v_gene: TRBV5-5
j_gene: TRBJ2-5
abundance: -
d_gene: TRBD2
CDR3nt: TGTGCCAGCAGCACCGGACTAGGGCAAGAGACCCAGTACTTC
CDR3aa: CASSTGLGQETQYF

v_gene: TRBV4-1
j_gene: TRBJ2-1
abundance: -
d_gene: -
CDR3nt: TGCGCCAGCAGCCAAGATCCAGCAGGGTTTGACAATGAGCAGTTCTTC
CDR3aa: CASSQDPAGFDNEQFF

v_gene: TRBV29-1
j_gene: TRBJ1-1
abundance: -
d_gene: -
CDR3nt: TGCAGCGTCACGCCGGGCTACACTGAAGCTTTCTTT
CDR3aa: CSVTPGYTEAFF

v_gene: TRBV30
j_gene: TRBJ2-1
abundance: -
d_gene: -
CDR3nt: TGTGCCTGGAGTGCCCTCCTCGGGTCCCTGGCGTTCTTC
CDR3aa: CAWSALLGSLAFF

v_gene: TRBV28
j_gene: TRBJ1-1
abundance: -
d_gene: TRBD1
CDR3nt: TGTGCCAGCAGTCAGACAGGGAGTGGGAACACTGAAGCTTTCTTT
CDR3aa: CASSQTGSGNTEAFF

v_gene: TRBV27
j_gene: TRBJ2-3
abundance: -
d_gene: -
CDR3nt: TGTGCCAGCAGTTCCCAAATACCGGGACTCCGCACAGATACGCAGTATTTT
CDR3aa: CASSSQIPGLRTDTQYF

v_gene: TRBV7-6
j_gene: TRBJ1-1
abundance: -
d_gene: TRBD1
CDR3nt: TGTGCCAGCAGCTTAGGGACAGGGTTAATGAACACTGAAGCTTTCTTT
CDR3aa: CASSLGTGLMNTEAFF